This TCR beta chain is drawn from a study of blood T cells in healthy people across ages. Study results and caveats: Unsorted PBMC input precluded a conclusive naive versus antigen-experienced comparison. TCR beta diversity was tightly associated with the proportion of naive T cells. Versus aged donors, long-lived donors had higher diversity and more naive CD4+ cells.

Together with a sample-barcoded 5' primer, a J-beta primer mix was included in a second PCR lasting about 6 to 12 cycles. Each cDNA molecule, via a template-switch adaptor with 12 random nucleotides, was tagged. TCRdb reprocessed the 5' RACE reads via MiXCR and lists one record per CDR3 protein. The table records 1,300,000 or so distinct CDR3 sequences, 59% of them present only once. Notes on this clonotype: Its antigen is undetermined.

This receptor was taken from a man aged 18 to 35 in good health. The sequenced sample consisted of blood.

CDR3 DNA: TGTGCCAGCAGTTACTCGAGTCCGGGGGGCTCTGGGGCCAACGTCCTGACTTTC. This encodes CASSYSSPGGSGANVLTF. The chain links TRBV6-5 to TRBJ2-6; 7 nucleotides align to TRBD2. After removal of 0 bases from V and 0 bases from J, the junction contained 5 bases not matched to a gene. This CDR3 is built from 18 residues. Germline CDR1 is MNHEY and CDR2 is SVGAGI.